One sample yielded the 27 T cell receptor beta chains listed below, sequenced in a study of blood T cell repertoires in COVID-19. Sequencing was performed with immunoSEQ multiplex PCR; in TCRdb, only in-frame clones are kept and a portion is missing. This sample has more than 200,000 clones; about 87% occur once, and the top ten carry about 1.8%. Material for sequencing was peripheral blood. The receptors originated from a man between 65 and 85 years old with acute or convalescent COVID-19.

The gene calls are TRBV7-6 and TRBJ1-1; D is unresolved. The germline gives CDR1 SGHVS, CDR2 FNYEAQ. Trimming removed 1 base at V and 4 bases at J, with 16 bases between. The length of the CDR3 is 16 residues. CDR3 DNA: TGTGCCAGCAGCTTAGGTAGCGATAGGTTAGGCACTGAAGCTTTCTTT. This gives the protein CASSLGSDRLGTEAFF.

This chain connects TRBV9 to TRBJ2-3; TRBD1 might be the D (6 bases). There are 15 residues in the CDR3. Germline V gene data show CDR1 as SGDLS and CDR2 as YYNGEE. V shed 6 bases and J shed 2 bases, with 16 bases lying between them. The CDR3 loop reads CASKSGGGTTDTQYF. CDR3 coding DNA: TGTGCCAGCAAGAGTGGGGGCGGAACCACAGATACGCAGTATTTT. The whole variable domain, filled in from reference TRBV9 and TRBJ2-3, reads DSGVTQTPKHLITATGQRVTLRCSPRSGDLSVYWYQQSLDQGLQFLIQYYNGEERAKGNILERFSAQQFPDLHSELNLSSLELGDSALYFCASKSGGGTTDTQYFGPGTRLTVL.

This chain connects TRBV3-1 (or the pseudogene TRBV3-2) to TRBJ1-1, with TRBD1 identical over 9 bases. This CDR3 contains 13 residues. CDR1 is LGHDT, CDR2 YNNKEL, per germline (reference sequence). Germline trimming cut 6 bases from V and 11 bases from J; bases unmatched to any gene: 10. CDR3 coding DNA: TGTGCCAGCAGAAAACAGGGGGCGGGTCAGGCTTTCTTT. It yields the protein CASRKQGAGQAFF.

The chain has TRBV6-5 and TRBJ1-2, with 9 bases fitting TRBD1. The germline gives CDR1 MNHEY, CDR2 SVGAGI. With V trimmed by 4 bases and J by 5 bases, 5 bases remained unmatched. This CDR3 spans 14 amino acids. The CDR3: CASSSGTGTYGYTF. The CDR3 nucleotides are TGTGCCAGCAGTTCCGGGACAGGGACTTATGGCTACACCTTC.

The chain recombines TRBV19 with TRBJ2-7; 7 positions match TRBD1. Germline loops: CDR1 LNHDA, CDR2 SQIVND (reference sequence). This CDR3 spans 16 amino acids. Unmatched junction bases numbered 7, after V lost 2 bases and J lost 0 bases. The CDR3 here is CASSISGTVRSYEQYF. The CDR3, as DNA: TGTGCCAGTAGTATAAGTGGGACAGTCCGCTCCTACGAGCAGTACTTC.

This chain uses TRBV9 with TRBJ2-1; a possible D gene is TRBD2 (6 bases). CDR3 size: 16 residues. Germline V gene sequence: CDR1 SGDLS, CDR2 YYNGEE. V gave up 3 bases and J gave up 0 bases, with 13 bases separating them. CDR3 nucleotides: TGTGCCAGCAGCGATAGAGCGGGTAGCTCCTACAATGAGCAGTTCTTC. Its translation is CASSDRAGSSYNEQFF.

This clone was observed once. The rearrangement links TRBV24-1 to TRBJ2-7, with D possibly matching TRBD2 (6 bases). Looked up from germline, CDR1 is KGHDR and CDR2 is SFDVKD. CDR3 length equals 16 residues. Deletions cut 5 bases from V and 7 bases from J, with 23 bases between. CDR3 protein: CATSVKGRGTFDEQYF. In DNA, the CDR3 is TGTGCCACCAGTGTTAAGGGACGCGGGACTTTTGATGAGCAGTACTTC.

The chain has TRBV27 and TRBJ1-4, with 12 bases fitting TRBD1. Losses at the gene ends were 6 bases for V and 9 bases for J; bases not matched to a gene: 2. Looked up from germline, CDR1 is MNHEY and CDR2 is SMNVEV (reference sequence). The CDR3 spans 13 residues. The CDR3 region is CASRGQGAKKLFF. The CDR3 coding sequence is TGTGCCAGCAGGGGACAGGGGGCCAAAAAACTGTTTTTT. Combining the CDR3 with reference TRBV27 and TRBJ1-4 gives the whole variable domain EAQVTQNPRYLITVTGKKLTVTCSQNMNHEYMSWYRQDPGLGLRQIYYSMNVEVTDKGDVPEGYKVSRKEKRNFPLILESPSPNQTSLYFCASRGQGAKKLFFGSGTQLSVL.

The genes are TRBV19 and TRBJ2-3; the D gene is possibly TRBD2 (6 bases). Between the trimmed V and J ends, which lost 6 bases and 8 bases, there was a span of 18 bases. The CDR3 runs 14 residues. Germline assignment: CDR1 LNHDA and CDR2 SQIVND (reference sequence). CDR3 nucleotide sequence: TGTGCCAGTAGGAGGGGACTTGATGACGTTACGCAGTATTTT. It is translated as CASRRGLDDVTQYF.

This chain links TRBV6-1 with TRBJ2-1, with TRBD2 matching 8 bases. Germline V gives CDR1 MNHNS, CDR2 SASEGT. The V segment lost 3 bases and the J segment 9 bases; nucleotides outside the gene matches: 10. This CDR3 is built from 15 residues. CDR3 in amino acids: CASSDAPAGVFEQFF. CDR3 nucleotides: TGTGCCAGCAGTGACGCCCCAGCGGGAGTTTTTGAGCAGTTCTTC.

The rearrangement joins TRBV27 to TRBJ1-5; D remains ambiguous. Trimming took off 1 base at V and 9 bases at J, with 13 bases between the two ends. Per germline, CDR1 MNHEY and CDR2 SMNVEV (reference sequence). The CDR3 covers 14 residues. DNA of the CDR3: TGTGCCAGCAGTTTATACGGGAAACAATGGCCCCAGCATTTT. This translates into CASSLYGKQWPQHF.

The V gene is TRBV4-2, the J gene TRBJ1-2, with unresolved D. Trimming removed 0 bases from V and 0 bases from J, with 8 bases in between. CDR3 length equals 15 residues. The germline gives CDR1 LGHNA, CDR2 YNFKEQ. The CDR3 DNA reads TGTGCCAGCAGCCAAGATGGAACAGCTAACTATGGCTACACCTTC. It encodes CASSQDGTANYGYTF.

The CDR3 protein is CASSAGGDRTIGEQYF. CDR3 nucleotide sequence: TGCGCCAGCAGTGCGGGAGGGGACAGAACCATTGGCGAGCAGTACTTC. The V gene is TRBV10-1, the J gene TRBJ2-7; weak D call: TRBD2 (8 bases). This CDR3 is built from 16 residues. Deletions cut 4 bases from V and 6 bases from J, with 22 bases between. The germline V gene has CDR1 WNHNN and CDR2 SYGVQD (reference sequence).

The genes are TRBV30 and TRBJ2-6; D is undetermined. Germline V gene lookup returns CDR1 GTSNPN and CDR2 SVGIG (reference sequence). V shed 0 bases and J shed 1 base, with 13 bases lying between them. The CDR3 totals 17 residues. CDR3 DNA: TGTGCCTGGAGTGTACAGTGGCTTGTATCTGGGGCCAACGTCCTGACTTTC. This sequence encodes CAWSVQWLVSGANVLTF. The variable domain in full, with the rest retrieved from reference TRBV30 and TRBJ2-6, is SQTIHQWPATLVQPVGSPLSLECTVEGTSNPNLYWYRQAAGRGLQLLFYSVGIGQISSEVPQNLSASRPQDRQFILSSKKLLLSDSGFYLCAWSVQWLVSGANVLTFGAGSRLTVL.

This clone was seen only once. The chain carries TRBV4-3 and TRBJ2-3, with 9 positions matching TRBD2. There are 15 residues in the CDR3. V shed 0 bases and J 8 bases; nucleotides not matched to a gene: 6. Germline V gene data show CDR1 as LGHNA and CDR2 as YSLEER. The CDR3 sequence is CASSQDRLAVGTQYF. The DNA of the CDR3 is TGCGCCAGCAGCCAAGACAGACTAGCGGTGGGTACGCAGTATTTT.

The rearrangement uses TRBV28 and TRBJ2-3, with 9 bases fitting TRBD1. Germline CDR1 is MDHEN and CDR2 is SYDVKM. The CDR3 loop spans 15 amino acids. V gave up 5 bases and J gave up 2 bases; unmatched junction bases: 5. The CDR3, as DNA: TGTGCCAGCAGTCCCGGGACAGGGACCACAGATACGCAGTATTTT. This sequence encodes CASSPGTGTTDTQYF. Together with reference TRBV28 and TRBJ2-3, the CDR3 gives the full variable domain: DVKVTQSSRYLVKRTGEKVFLECVQDMDHENMFWYRQDPGLGLRLIYFSYDVKMKEKGDIPEGYSVSREKKERFSLILESASTNQTSMYLCASSPGTGTTDTQYFGPGTRLTVL.

This clone was counted a single time. The genes are TRBV5-1 and TRBJ1-2, with 7 bases identical to TRBD1. The CDR3 has 15 amino acids. The V segment lost 3 bases and the J segment 6 bases; nucleotides outside the gene matches: 11. Per germline, CDR1 SGHRS and CDR2 YFSETQ. The CDR3 region is CASSSGGTAGHGYTF. The CDR3 DNA reads as TGCGCCAGCAGCTCGGGCGGGACAGCGGGCCATGGCTACACCTTC.

This clone has a handful of counts. This chain connects TRBV28 to TRBJ2-2; 8 bases fit TRBD1. CDR3 length: 16 residues. Trimming took 4 bases from V and 2 from J; bases not matched to a gene: 6. The germline gives CDR1 MDHEN, CDR2 SYDVKM. CDR3 sequence: CASSSDRGGNTGELFF. The CDR3 region has the DNA TGTGCCAGCAGTTCCGACAGGGGTGGAAACACCGGGGAGCTGTTTTTT.

V is TRBV18 and J is TRBJ2-1; 11 nucleotides align to TRBD2. CDR1 and CDR2 from the germline V gene are KGHSH and LQKENI. V shed 3 bases and J 5 bases; nucleotides not matched to a gene: 3. The CDR3 consists of 15 residues. Written as DNA, the CDR3 is TGTGCCAGCTCACCCGGGACTAGCGGAAACAATGAGCAGTTCTTC. Its protein is CASSPGTSGNNEQFF.

Only a few counts were recorded for this clone. The rearrangement uses TRBV27 and TRBJ2-7; 7 bases agree with TRBD2. The CDR3 contains 14 residues. Germline CDR1 MNHEY, CDR2 SMNVEV (reference sequence). V was pared by 6 bases and J by 5 bases, with 10 bases of the junction left unmatched. The CDR3 loop is CASSHRRGGNEQYF. The DNA of the CDR3 is TGTGCCAGCAGCCACCGCCGGGGAGGGAACGAGCAGTACTTC.

V usage is TRBV10-3 and J usage is TRBJ2-5; tentatively, D is TRBD1 (6 bases). V dropped 3 bases and J dropped 4 bases, with 9 bases sitting between them. The CDR3 contains 13 residues. In germline, CDR1 is ENHRY, CDR2 SYGVKD. CDR3 sequence (DNA): TGTGCCATCAGTGAAACAGGGATAGAGACCCAGTACTTC. This gives the protein CAISETGIETQYF.

This chain uses TRBV29-1 with TRBJ2-1; the D gene is possibly TRBD1 (5 bases). The CDR3 is 12 residues long. The germline CDR1 and CDR2 sequences are SQVTM and ANQGSEA. The V gene lost 3 bases and the J gene lost 8 bases, with 11 bases spanning the gap. Here the CDR3 DNA reads TGCAGCGTTGAGACAGCCTGGGATGAGCAGTTCTTC. Translation: CSVETAWDEQFF.

J is TRBJ2-6 and V is TRBV11-2; D possibly corresponds to TRBD2 (6 bases). The germline gives CDR1 SGHAT, CDR2 FQNNGV. The CDR3 spans 19 residues. The V gene lost 3 bases and the J gene lost 2 bases, with 20 bases spanning the gap. CDR3 sequence reads: CASSFARIVRRAGANVLTF. DNA of the CDR3: TGTGCCAGCAGCTTTGCCCGGATCGTTCGGAGGGCTGGGGCCAACGTCCTGACTTTC.

This clone appeared a single time. The chain recombines TRBV6-5 with TRBJ2-1, with D possibly matching TRBD1 (7 bases). Trimming took off 11 bases at V and 9 bases at J, with 20 bases between the two ends. The CDR3 has 13 amino acids. Germline loops: CDR1 MNHEY, CDR2 SVGAGI. The CDR3 loop is CAAGQRAVFEQFF. The CDR3 DNA reads TGTGCCGCGGGACAGCGTGCAGTGTTTGAGCAGTTCTTC.

The genes are TRBV12-5 and TRBJ2-1; 13 nucleotides align to TRBD2. The CDR3 sequence is 15 residues long. V shed 7 bases, J shed 8 bases, and the junction held 8 bases outside the gene matches. Germline assignment: CDR1 LGHNT and CDR2 FRNRAP. The CDR3 DNA reads as TGTGCTAGTGCCCCCGGACTAGCGGGAGATCATGAGCAGTTCTTC. Its protein is CASAPGLAGDHEQFF. Full variable domain (remainder filled in from reference TRBV12-5 and TRBJ2-1): DARVTQTPRHKVTEMGQEVTMRCQPILGHNTVFWYRQTMMQGLELLAYFRNRAPLDDSGMPKDRFSAEMPDATLATLKIQPSEPRDSAVYFCASAPGLAGDHEQFFGPGTRLTVL.

V usage is TRBV10-3 and J usage is TRBJ2-1; D perhaps matches TRBD1 (6 bases). Per the germline V gene, CDR1 is ENHRY and CDR2 is SYGVKD. The CDR3 length is 12 residues. Trimming cost V 8 bases and J 4 bases, with 9 bases left between them. CDR3 in amino acids: CAIHTGYNEQFF. The CDR3 DNA sequence: TGTGCCATCCATACAGGGTACAATGAGCAGTTCTTC.

The chain carries TRBV12-3 or TRBV12-4 and TRBJ1-5; D call uncertain. The CDR3 is made up of 13 amino acids. The V end lost 5 bases, the J end lost 9 bases, and 14 bases lay between the germline ends. The CDR3, as DNA: TGTGCCAGCAGTCTAGGGAATCAGGTGCCCCAGCATTTT. Translated: CASSLGNQVPQHF.